This passage covers 22 T cell receptor beta chains from one sample sequenced in a study of blood T cell repertoires in COVID-19. The table came from immunoSEQ multiplex PCR; TCRdb's copy has only in-frame clones and leaves some out. The table records under 75,000 clones, more than 65% of them present only once. Sequencing used peripheral blood. The receptors here all came from a woman aged 70-85 years with acute or convalescent COVID-19.

The V gene is TRBV12-3 or TRBV12-4, the J gene TRBJ2-2; a weak D match, TRBD2 (6 bases). The ends were cut back, 8 bases at V and 4 bases at J, with 11 bases in the middle. CDR3 length: 13 amino acids. CDR3: CASGTGPTGELFF. For the CDR3, the DNA is TGTGCCAGCGGGACTGGACCCACCGGGGAGCTGTTTTTT.

The DNA of the CDR3 is TGTGCCAGCAAACCCGCGGGGGTTTCCACAGATACGCAGTATTTT. Protein: CASKPAGVSTDTQYF. V gene TRBV28 combines with J gene TRBJ2-3, with 7 bases fitting TRBD2. This CDR3 is built from 15 residues. J gave up 2 bases and V 7 bases, and 9 bases lay outside the gene matches. Germline V gene sequence: CDR1 MDHEN, CDR2 SYDVKM.

This clone has only a few counts. The rearrangement uses TRBV10-1 and TRBJ1-6; D may be TRBD1 (6 bases). Per the germline V gene, CDR1 is WNHNN and CDR2 is SYGVQD (reference sequence). Between the trimmed V and J ends, which lost 3 bases and 9 bases, there was a span of 15 bases. The CDR3 has 15 residues. CDR3 nucleotide sequence: TGCGCCAGCAGTGAACGTACGGGGGGCTCTTCACCCCTCCACTTT. Protein sequence: CASSERTGGSSPLHF.

V usage is TRBV6-5 and J usage is TRBJ1-3, with 7 bases that match TRBD1. V dropped 7 bases and J dropped 4; count of bases not matched to a gene: 7. Germline V CDR1 and CDR2: MNHEY, SVGAGI. This CDR3 comprises 14 residues. Written as DNA, the CDR3 is TGTGCCAGCACCCATGGGACAGCCGGAAACACCATATATTTT. Translated, it gives CASTHGTAGNTIYF.

This clone was seen more than once but under ten times. The chain carries TRBV6-2 or TRBV6-3 and TRBJ2-1; 9 bases map to TRBD2. Looked up from germline, CDR1 is MNHEY and CDR2 is SVGEGT. V was pared by 2 bases and J by 15 bases, with 8 bases of the junction left unmatched. The CDR3 consists of 13 residues. The CDR3 protein is CASSYGVAGVTFF. CDR3 nucleotide sequence: TGTGCCAGCAGTTACGGGGTAGCGGGGGTCACGTTCTTC.

The gene calls are TRBV20-1 and TRBJ1-2; D is ambiguous. Germline lookup yields CDR1 DFQATT and CDR2 SNEGSKA (reference sequence). V lost 4 bases and J 6 bases, leaving 6 bases between the germline ends. The CDR3 runs 10 residues. The DNA for the CDR3 is TGCAGTGCTAACCAGGATGGCTACACCTTC. Translation gives CSANQDGYTF.

The chain joins TRBV5-4 to TRBJ1-1; 10 nucleotides line up with TRBD1. This CDR3 has 16 residues. The ends lost 3 bases at V and 2 bases at J; junction bases unmatched: 7. In germline, CDR1 is SGHNT, CDR2 YYREEE (reference sequence). The CDR3 here is CASSSGRTGGNTEAFF. The CDR3 DNA sequence: TGTGCCAGCAGCTCGGGACGGACAGGGGGAAACACTGAAGCTTTCTTT.

V is TRBV27 and J is TRBJ1-5; D is possibly TRBD1 (5 bases). The CDR3 loop spans 16 amino acids. Trimming removed 4 bases from V and 3 bases from J, with 16 bases in between. The germline V gene has CDR1 MNHEY and CDR2 SMNVEV (reference sequence). CDR3: CASSSWGGEFNQPQHF. As DNA, the CDR3 is TGTGCCAGCAGTTCGTGGGGCGGCGAATTCAATCAGCCCCAGCATTTT.

This clone has more than one count but fewer than ten. The rearrangement links TRBV19 to TRBJ2-7, with 12 bases aligning to TRBD2. With V trimmed by 5 bases and J by 7 bases, 9 bases remained unmatched. The germline V gene encodes CDR1 LNHDA and CDR2 SQIVND (reference sequence). The CDR3 runs to 15 residues. This CDR3 is CASSPGLAGRGEQYF. Written as DNA, the CDR3 is TGTGCCAGTAGTCCCGGACTAGCGGGGCGAGGGGAGCAGTACTTC.

This clone was counted once. V usage is TRBV4-1 and J usage is TRBJ2-1; D is unclear. CDR3 length equals 13 residues. Germline values: CDR1 MGHRA, CDR2 YSYEKL. Between the trimmed V and J ends, which lost 5 bases and 8 bases, there was a span of 13 bases. The CDR3 DNA is TGCGCCAGCAGCGTTCAGCGTCGGGATGAGCAGTTCTTC. Translation gives CASSVQRRDEQFF.

On this clone: The same CDR3 can be traced to other DNA sequences in this sample. The rearrangement links TRBV19 to TRBJ2-3; TRBD1 aligns across 7 bases. V dropped 3 bases and J dropped 1; count of bases not matched to a gene: 4. The CDR3 sequence is 15 residues long. Germline V gene sequence: CDR1 LNHDA, CDR2 SQIVND (reference sequence). The CDR3 sequence: CASSIGDRGTDTQYF. CDR3 sequence (DNA): TGTGCCAGTAGTATTGGTGACAGGGGCACAGATACGCAGTATTTT.

This clone was seen only once. This chain joins TRBV6-2 or TRBV6-3 and TRBJ2-1; TRBD2 aligns across 7 bases. Per germline, CDR1 MNHEY and CDR2 SVGEGT. The CDR3 covers 16 residues. J gave up 1 base and V 7 bases, and 10 bases lay outside the gene matches. The DNA of the CDR3 is TGTGCCAGCACCCCTCTCTTGGGGGGGTCCTACAATGAGCAGTTCTTC. This gives the protein CASTPLLGGSYNEQFF.

This chain uses TRBV6-5 with TRBJ2-1, with 7 bases identical to TRBD1. J gave up 10 bases and V 7 bases, and 16 bases lay outside the gene matches. Germline-derived CDR1 and CDR2 are MNHEY and SVGAGI. The CDR3 consists of 15 residues. This CDR3 is CASTNDRAPGREQFF. CDR3 sequence (DNA): TGTGCCAGCACCAACGACAGGGCCCCCGGCAGAGAGCAGTTCTTC.

J is TRBJ2-5 and V is TRBV12-3 or TRBV12-4; possibly TRBD2 for D (5 bases). V lost 3 bases and J lost 3, with 8 bases in between. The CDR3 extends over 13 amino acids. CDR3 nucleotide sequence: TGTGCCAGCAGTTTTGCCGGGGAAGAGACCCAGTACTTC. Translation gives CASSFAGEETQYF.

CDR3 amino acids: CASSLEAGGTTEAFF. As DNA, the CDR3 is TGTGCCAGCAGCTTAGAGGCGGGGGGGACCACTGAAGCTTTCTTT. The chain links TRBV7-2 to TRBJ1-1, with D perhaps matching TRBD1 (5 bases). V was trimmed by 1 base and J by 4 bases, leaving 13 bases between them. CDR3 length equals 15 residues. Germline CDR1 SGHTA, CDR2 FQGNSA.

V is TRBV2 and J is TRBJ2-3; perhaps TRBD1 as D (6 bases). Germline CDR1 is SNHLY and CDR2 is FYNNEI. The CDR3 extends over 15 amino acids. Trimming removed 5 bases from V and 1 base from J, with 13 bases in between. This CDR3 is CASSRLHRGTDTQYF. The CDR3 region has the DNA TGTGCCAGCAGTCGGTTACACAGGGGCACAGATACGCAGTATTTT.

The rearrangement links TRBV11-2 to TRBJ1-2, with TRBD1 identical over 10 bases. The CDR3 is made up of 13 amino acids. Germline CDR1 reads SGHAT; CDR2 reads FQNNGV. V trimming: 6 bases; J trimming: 6 bases; junction bases outside the gene matches: 4. CDR3 DNA: TGTGCCAGCAGGCGGACAGGGGGTAATGGCTACACCTTC. It yields the protein CASRRTGGNGYTF.

The chain employs TRBV24-1 and TRBJ1-5; D gene uncertain. Germline V gene sequence: CDR1 KGHDR, CDR2 SFDVKD. The CDR3 spans 12 residues. Trimming removed 9 bases from V and 2 bases from J, with 7 bases in between. The CDR3 here is CATAEGNQPQHF. As DNA, the CDR3 is TGTGCCACCGCGGAGGGCAATCAGCCCCAGCATTTT.

The chain links TRBV9 to TRBJ2-3; 8 bases match TRBD2. The CDR3 spans 14 residues. From germline, CDR1 is SGDLS and CDR2 YYNGEE. With V trimmed by 3 bases and J by 6 bases, 6 bases remained unmatched. CDR3 DNA: TGTGCCAGCAGCGCGGGGGGGGGCCCCGATACGCAGTATTTT. Translated, it gives CASSAGGGPDTQYF.

The J gene is TRBJ1-3, the V gene TRBV13, with TRBD1 as a possible D gene (6 bases). Germline V CDR1 and CDR2: PRHDT, FYEKMQ (reference sequence). Trimming took off 4 bases at V and 0 bases at J, with 19 bases between the two ends. The CDR3 totals 18 residues. This chain's CDR3 is CASSSYRSRTASGNTIYF. CDR3 DNA: TGTGCCAGCAGCTCCTACCGGAGTCGGACAGCCTCTGGAAACACCATATATTTT.

The chain couples TRBV6-5 to TRBJ1-6, with 7 positions matching TRBD1. In germline, CDR1 is MNHEY, CDR2 SVGAGI. The trim removed 6 bases at V and 7 bases at J, leaving 6 bases unmatched. The CDR3 has 14 residues. The CDR3 sequence: CASRVQGWNSPLHF. CDR3 nucleotides: TGTGCCAGCAGAGTACAGGGGTGGAATTCACCCCTCCACTTT.

The rearrangement links TRBV5-1 to TRBJ1-1, with TRBD1 matching 8 bases. V trimming: 5 bases; J trimming: 0 bases; junction bases outside the gene matches: 6. CDR3 size: 15 residues. The germline CDR1 and CDR2 sequences are SGHRS and YFSETQ. Here the CDR3 reads CASSSTGDLNTEAFF. CDR3 DNA: TGCGCCAGCAGTTCGACAGGGGACTTGAACACTGAAGCTTTCTTT.